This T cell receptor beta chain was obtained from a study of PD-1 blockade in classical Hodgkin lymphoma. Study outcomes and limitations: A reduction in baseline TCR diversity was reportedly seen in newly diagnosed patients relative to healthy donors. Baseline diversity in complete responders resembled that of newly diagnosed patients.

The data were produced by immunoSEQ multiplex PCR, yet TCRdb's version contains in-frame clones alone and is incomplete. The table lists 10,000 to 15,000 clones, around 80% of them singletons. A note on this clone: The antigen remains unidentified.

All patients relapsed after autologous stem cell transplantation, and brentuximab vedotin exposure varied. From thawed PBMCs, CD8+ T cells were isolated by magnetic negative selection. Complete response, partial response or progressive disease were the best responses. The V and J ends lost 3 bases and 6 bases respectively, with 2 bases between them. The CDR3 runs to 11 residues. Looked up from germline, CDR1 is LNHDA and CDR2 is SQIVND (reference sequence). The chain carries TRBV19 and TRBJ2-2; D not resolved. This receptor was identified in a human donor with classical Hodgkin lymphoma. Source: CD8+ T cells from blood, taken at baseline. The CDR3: CASSIPGELFF. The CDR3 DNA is TGTGCCAGTAGTATCCCCGGGGAGCTGTTTTTT.